This passage covers 19 T cell receptor beta chains from one sample sequenced in a study of blood T cell repertoires in COVID-19. Produced via immunoSEQ multiplex PCR; TCRdb's table is partial and in-frame only. The sample records roughly 100,000 clones, roughly 90% being singletons. The sequenced material came from peripheral blood. Receptors originate from an older woman with acute or convalescent COVID-19.

The rearrangement joins TRBV15 to TRBJ2-1; 8 bases align to TRBD2. Germline V gene sequence: CDR1 LNHNV, CDR2 YYDKDF (reference sequence). V shed 0 bases, J shed 5 bases, and the junction held 15 bases outside the gene matches. The CDR3 is made up of 19 amino acids. The CDR3 bases are TGTGCCACCAGCAGAGAACCGGGAGGGTTCGGTTCTTCAAACAATGAGCAGTTCTTC. It specifies CATSREPGGFGSSNNEQFF.

The table lists this clone with a count of one. CDR3 in amino acids: CASSPGMASSEAFF. For the CDR3, the DNA is TGTGCCAGCAGCCCAGGGATGGCTTCCTCGGAGGCTTTCTTT. The chain carries TRBV7-2 and TRBJ1-1, with TRBD1 as a possible D gene (5 bases). The V gene's germline CDR1 is SGHTA and CDR2 FQGNSA. V was cut by 5 bases and J by 11 bases, with 21 bases left in between. The CDR3 covers 14 residues.

This chain links TRBV28 with TRBJ2-5, with D possibly being TRBD1 (6 bases). Between the trimmed V and J ends, which lost 10 bases and 1 base, there was a span of 10 bases. Germline V gene lookup returns CDR1 MDHEN and CDR2 SYDVKM. This CDR3 is 12 amino acids long. The chain's CDR3 is CATNRVQETQYF. The CDR3 DNA reads TGTGCCACCAACAGGGTCCAAGAGACCCAGTACTTC. The entire variable domain, with the rest obtained from reference TRBV28 and TRBJ2-5, is as follows: DVKVTQSSRYLVKRTGEKVFLECVQDMDHENMFWYRQDPGLGLRLIYFSYDVKMKEKGDIPEGYSVSREKKERFSLILESASTNQTSMYLCATNRVQETQYFGPGTRLLVL.

This clone was seen just once. The rearrangement links TRBV11-3 to TRBJ2-2, with TRBD1 matching 8 bases. V was pared by 4 bases and J by 0 bases, with 4 bases of the junction left unmatched. CDR3 length: 16 amino acids. Per the germline V gene, CDR1 is SGHNT and CDR2 is YENEEA. Here the CDR3 DNA reads TGTGCCAGCAGCTCCTGGACAGGGTCGAACACCGGGGAGCTGTTTTTT. Encoded protein: CASSSWTGSNTGELFF.

This chain's CDR3 is CASSMGPQGNQPQHF. CDR3 coding DNA: TGTGCCAGTAGTATGGGCCCCCAGGGCAATCAGCCCCAGCATTTT. The chain recombines TRBV19 with TRBJ1-5; D is undetermined. CDR1 and CDR2 from the germline V gene are LNHDA and SQIVND (reference sequence). The CDR3 length is 15 residues. V lost 3 bases and J lost 2, with 11 bases in between.

The rearrangement links TRBV5-4 to TRBJ1-2, with D uncertain. The CDR3 totals 13 residues. Between the trimmed V and J ends, which lost 1 base and 4 bases, there was a span of 8 bases. Germline V CDR1 and CDR2: SGHNT, YYREEE (reference sequence). The CDR3, as DNA: TGTGCCAGCAGCTTGAGTGCCGGCTATGGCTACACCTTC. This translates into CASSLSAGYGYTF.

The genes are TRBV6-5 and TRBJ1-1, with D unresolved. V was trimmed by 2 bases and J by 4 bases, leaving 17 bases between them. CDR1 is MNHEY, CDR2 SVGAGI, per germline. The CDR3 contains 16 residues. The CDR3 DNA reads as TGTGCCAGCAGTTACCCTCGTGGTGAGGGATCCACTGAAGCTTTCTTT. As protein: CASSYPRGEGSTEAFF.

This clone appeared a single time. Other DNA sequences within the sample encode an identical CDR3. The chain has TRBV2 and TRBJ2-6, with 11 bases that match TRBD2. The CDR3 has 18 residues. CDR1 is SNHLY and CDR2 is FYNNEI in the germline V gene. V shed 2 bases and J 4 bases; nucleotides not matched to a gene: 7. The CDR3 here is CASSERRLAGPGANVLTF. Written as DNA, the CDR3 is TGTGCCAGCAGTGAACGACGACTAGCGGGACCAGGGGCCAACGTCCTGACTTTC. The whole variable domain, remainder taken from reference TRBV2 and TRBJ2-6, is EPEVTQTPSHQVTQMGQEVILRCVPISNHLYFYWYRQILGQKVEFLVSFYNNEISEKSEIFDDQFSVERPDGSNFTLKIRSTKLEDSAMYFCASSERRLAGPGANVLTFGAGSRLTVL.

V is TRBV30 and J is TRBJ1-4; 9 bases are shared with TRBD1. CDR3 length equals 13 residues. Germline V gives CDR1 GTSNPN, CDR2 SVGIG (reference sequence). With V trimmed by 6 bases and J by 10 bases, 9 bases remained unmatched. The CDR3 protein is CACPGTGSGKLFF. The CDR3 nucleotides are TGTGCCTGTCCCGGGACAGGGAGTGGAAAACTGTTTTTT.

The chain carries TRBV24-1 and TRBJ2-1; TRBD1 is a possible D gene (6 bases). Germline V gene lookup returns CDR1 KGHDR and CDR2 SFDVKD. V was clipped by 4 bases and J by 8 bases, with 26 bases between them. This CDR3 contains 18 residues. In DNA, the CDR3 is TGTGCCACCAGTGACCGGACAGTTCCGAGCGCCTCAGGGGATGAGCAGTTCTTC. Translating gives CATSDRTVPSASGDEQFF.

The gene calls are TRBV27 and TRBJ1-1, with D possibly matching TRBD1 (5 bases). CDR3 length: 16 amino acids. Germline V lookup: CDR1 MNHEY, CDR2 SMNVEV (reference sequence). The V end lost 7 bases, the J end lost 1 base, and 19 bases lay between the germline ends. CDR3 in DNA: TGTGCCAGCACCCAAACCCCGACAGTACCGAACACTGAAGCTTTCTTT. Protein product: CASTQTPTVPNTEAFF.

The chain joins TRBV5-6 to TRBJ2-7; 13 bases are a match to TRBD2. Looked up from germline, CDR1 is SGHDT and CDR2 is YYEEEE. V lost 4 bases and J lost 4; bases outside the gene matches: 5. CDR3 size: 15 residues. CDR3 nucleotide sequence: TGTGCCAGCAGCCTTGGACTAGCGGGAGCATACGAGCAGTACGTC. Its translation: CASSLGLAGAYEQYV.

The genes are TRBV19 and TRBJ1-2; the D gene is possibly TRBD1 (5 bases). The germline CDR1 and CDR2 sequences are LNHDA and SQIVND (reference sequence). This CDR3 is built from 12 residues. Trimming removed 7 bases at V and 2 bases at J, with 8 bases between. Here the CDR3 reads CASKAGNYGYTF. CDR3 nucleotide sequence: TGTGCCAGTAAGGCAGGGAACTATGGCTACACCTTC.

The genes are TRBV28 and TRBJ1-1; D not certain. V lost 2 bases and J 3 bases, leaving 13 bases between the germline ends. The germline gives CDR1 MDHEN, CDR2 SYDVKM. The CDR3 is 15 amino acids. The CDR3 loop reads CASSLVGVGDTEAFF. Written as DNA, the CDR3 is TGTGCCAGCAGTTTAGTCGGTGTGGGAGACACTGAAGCTTTCTTT.

The rearrangement links TRBV4-2 to TRBJ2-7; 8 bases line up with TRBD1. This CDR3 is built from 15 residues. Germline-derived CDR1 and CDR2 are LGHNA and YNFKEQ. The J segment lost 3 bases and the V segment lost 4 bases, leaving 8 bases of the junction unmatched. The CDR3 loop reads CASSPPGQELYEQYF. CDR3 coding DNA: TGTGCCAGCAGCCCCCCGGGACAGGAGCTCTACGAGCAGTACTTC.

V and J are TRBV9 and TRBJ2-3; TRBD1 is a possible D gene (5 bases). Trimming took off 3 bases at V and 2 bases at J, with 7 bases between the two ends. Germline-derived CDR1 and CDR2 are SGDLS and YYNGEE. The CDR3 has 13 amino acids. CDR3 protein: CASSGQNTDTQYF. The CDR3 DNA follows: TGTGCCAGCAGCGGACAGAACACAGATACGCAGTATTTT.

The chain uses TRBV18 and TRBJ1-1; no clear D. This CDR3 contains 14 residues. V lost 3 bases and J 5 bases, leaving 13 bases between the germline ends. CDR1 KGHSH and CDR2 LQKENI come from the germline V gene. Here the CDR3 DNA reads TGTGCCAGCTCACCCCAGGAGGGTGGGACTGAAGCTTTCTTT. It codes for CASSPQEGGTEAFF. Looking up the rest from reference TRBV18 and TRBJ1-1 gives the full variable domain: NAGVMQNPRHLVRRRGQEARLRCSPMKGHSHVYWYRQLPEEGLKFMVYLQKENIIDESGMPKERFSAEFPKEGPSILRIQQVVRGDSAAYFCASSPQEGGTEAFFGQGTRLTVV.

This chain links TRBV4-2 with TRBJ2-1, with 14 bases fitting TRBD2. Trimming took 8 bases from V and 0 from J; bases not matched to a gene: 0. The CDR3 length is 15 residues. CDR1 and CDR2 (germline): LGHNA, YNFKEQ. The CDR3, as DNA: TGTGCCAGCGGGACTAGCGGGAGCTCCTACAATGAGCAGTTCTTC. It codes for CASGTSGSSYNEQFF.

The rearrangement joins TRBV28 to TRBJ2-2, with D unresolved. V was cut by 7 bases and J by 2 bases, with 8 bases left in between. The germline CDR1 and CDR2 sequences are MDHEN and SYDVKM. This CDR3 has 13 residues. The CDR3 region has the DNA TGTGCCAGCATTGCAGGAAACACCGGGGAGCTGTTTTTT. Translated: CASIAGNTGELFF.